Listed here is a single T cell receptor beta chain. V dropped 5 bases and J dropped 3; count of bases not matched to a gene: 3. The CDR3 loop spans 14 amino acids. Per germline, CDR1 LGHDT and CDR2 YNNKEL (reference sequence). The data belong to a study of patients and donors after allogeneic stem cell transplantation. TCRdb fed the RT-PCR reads into MiXCR, producing one record per CDR3 protein. This sample carries around 29,000 distinct CDR3 sequences, about 37% of them seen once, and the ten largest clones take 76%. The chain has TRBV3-1 and TRBJ2-7; 11 bases line up with TRBD1. The material sequenced was blood, either unsorted or a sorted T cell fraction (not recorded which). The receptor's source is a human donor who was either an allogeneic HSCT recipient or a stem cell or donor lymphocyte infusion donor (not recorded which). It is not recorded whose cells these are; they may come from a transplant donor. CDR3 sequence reads: CASSSGQGVYEQYF. DNA of the CDR3: TGTGCCAGCAGCTCGGGACAGGGGGTCTACGAGCAGTACTTC.